This entry features one TCR beta chain sequence. Its antigen is unknown. TCRdb's table, derived via immunoSEQ multiplex PCR, lists solely in-frame clones and lacks some. The repertoire table contains roughly 9,200 clones. This specimen comes from a study of synovial regulatory T cells in juvenile arthritis. For the study at large: One patient received methotrexate plus infliximab; one lacked treatment information.

Per the germline V gene, CDR1 is LNHDA and CDR2 is SQIVND (reference sequence). The CDR3 consists of 13 residues. No DNA is given. Study results and limitations: Inflammation-associated Treg cells in blood had less TCR diversity than the remaining blood Treg cells. iaTreg cells shared more CDR3 sequences with synovial Tregs than other blood Tregs did. iaTreg TCR repertoires were largely private across patients and partially overlapped synovial Teff and blood CPL.

Sequencing was done on a sample of Treg cells from blood. Subset of the sample: remaining (HLA-DR-negative) circulating blood Treg cells. The clonotype comes from a donor aged 2 to 35 with juvenile idiopathic arthritis. This sequence joins TRBV19 and TRBJ1-2; the TCRdb call, TRBD1, lacks DNA for checking. CDR3 in amino acids: CASSITTGVGYTF.